This entry lists 4 T cell receptor beta chains sequenced from one sample in a study of blood T cell repertoires in COVID-19. Measured with immunoSEQ multiplex PCR; TCRdb has only the in-frame clones, and not every one. In the table there are just under 350,000 clones, around 91% of which are singletons. The material sequenced was peripheral blood. The receptors were sampled from a woman younger than 30 who had recovered from COVID-19.

This clone was counted a single time. The chain has TRBV4-3 and TRBJ2-7; the D gene is possibly TRBD1 (5 bases). This CDR3 region has 17 residues. Germline V gives CDR1 LGHNA, CDR2 YSLEER. V was pared by 1 base and J by 4 bases, with 20 bases between. The CDR3 region is CASSQAFRVDPFYEQYV. The DNA of the CDR3 is TGCGCCAGCAGCCAAGCCTTCAGGGTCGACCCCTTTTACGAGCAGTACGTC.

V gene TRBV18 combines with J gene TRBJ1-6, with 8 bases matching TRBD1. V lost 5 bases, J lost 10 bases, and 10 bases stayed unmatched. CDR1 is KGHSH and CDR2 is LQKENI in the germline V gene. The CDR3 spans 15 residues. The CDR3 spells CASSSRTGQDSPLHF. In nucleotides, the CDR3 is TGTGCCAGCTCATCCAGGACAGGGCAGGACTCACCCCTCCACTTT.

In this sample, this clone turned up once. The chain recombines TRBV5-5 with TRBJ1-2; TRBD1 might be the D (5 bases). The V gene lost 4 bases and the J gene lost 2 bases, with 15 bases spanning the gap. This CDR3 has 15 amino acids. Per germline, CDR1 SGHKS and CDR2 YYEKEE (reference sequence). The CDR3 nucleotides read TGTGCCAGCAGCGTTCTTGGGGGACTAAACTATGGCTACACCTTC. It specifies CASSVLGGLNYGYTF. The whole variable domain, remainder taken from reference TRBV5-5 and TRBJ1-2, is DAGVTQSPTHLIKTRGQQVTLRCSPISGHKSVSWYQQVLGQGPQFIFQYYEKEERGRGNFPDRFSARQFPNYSSELNVNALLLGDSALYLCASSVLGGLNYGYTFGSGTRLTVV.

This chain uses TRBV27 with TRBJ2-1, with TRBD1 as a possible D gene (7 bases). The germline gives CDR1 MNHEY, CDR2 SMNVEV (reference sequence). V lost 5 bases, J lost 6 bases, and 38 bases lay in between. The CDR3 consists of 22 residues. CDR3 DNA: TGTGCCAGCAGTCCATTTATCACTTCGGGAATAGGGGGCGCCGGGGGTGGCAATGAGCAGTTCTTC. Its translation is CASSPFITSGIGGAGGGNEQFF.